This T cell receptor (beta chain) appears in the sequencing data of a study of control samples from healthy donors and cancer patients. Sequenced by immunoSEQ multiplex PCR; TCRdb stores in-frame clones only, minus some. The table lists approximately 160,000 clones, approximately 94% of them singletons. This CDR3 is 15 amino acids long. V shed 0 bases and J 4 bases; nucleotides not matched to a gene: 3. CDR1 is SGHDT, CDR2 YYEEEE, per germline. This clonotype was sampled from a woman aged 18-29 years in good health. Sequenced: blood. This chain joins TRBV5-6 and TRBJ1-5, with 8 bases aligning to TRBD1. The CDR3 region is CASSLAGGPNQPQHF. The DNA of the CDR3 is TGTGCCAGCAGCTTGGCAGGGGGCCCGAATCAGCCCCAGCATTTT.